This T cell receptor (beta chain) was captured by sequencing in a study of T cell responses to AZD1222 COVID-19 vaccine listed by TCRdb under 2021. Describing the broader study: TCR sequencing was performed for fewer than 250 trial participants, of whom around 200 were given two doses of AZD1222 and 26 were given two doses of MenACWY control vaccine. Trial participants were enrolled by age into 18-55, 56-69 and 70-plus year subgroups, with roughly 160, 29 and 62 TCR-sequenced participants respectively.

The CDR3, cysteine through phenylalanine, is 11 amino acids long. The kept DNA is CDR3 alone, 33 bases in frame from the first base. The V and J ends are trimmed by 5 bases and 6 bases, leaving 8 bases between them. For CDR1 and CDR2, the germline V gene lists SQVTM and ANQGSEA. Study-wide findings and limitations: Because no samples from the day 14 peak response were available, repertoires could be characterized only after the peak T cell response. Conclusions about previously exposed vaccinees were limited because only six AZD1222 recipients were SARS-CoV-2 seropositive at baseline. CD4 TCRs associated with the vaccine covered the entire spike protein, and the dominant responses were in regions 160-218 and 743-854. Participants were mostly white British and included more females than males, and it was suggested by the authors that clonal diversity may have been underestimated. Epitopes outside the regions mutated in the B.1.351 and B.1.1.7 variants were reportedly recognized by nearly half of the unique spike-specific TCRs. Spike-specific TCR breadth and depth rose significantly after two AZD1222 doses compared with day 0 and with MenACWY recipients. In the small 56-69-year group, the increase in depth fell short of significance, most likely because of low power.

As for this clone: The antigen it recognizes is unknown. Base qualities are not recorded, but no much larger clone differs from it by a single base.

The CDR3 regions of human TCRbeta chains were subjected to immunosequencing. As for how the authors treated the data: Repertoire TCRs were checked for matches against a reference library of SARS-CoV-2-specific TCRs that had been generated using the MIRA antigen-specificity platform. Breadth was defined as the fraction of unique TCRs that were SARS-CoV-2-associated, and depth was defined as the fraction of total T cells that were SARS-CoV-2-associated. Using the MIRA data, each spike-specific TCR was assigned both to the spike region to which the TCR was reactive and to a CD4 or CD8 class. Log10-transformed breadth and depth values were compared by one-way ANOVA with Sidak's multiple comparisons tests. In its TCRdb copy, this immuneACCESS table keeps in-frame sequences only and misses some clones. Where compared with another copy, unresolved V genes explain less than half of these, and the others have no known cause. The V and J calls and clone size were taken over from that table, and D and trimming were inferred from the DNA. Present in this sample are tens of thousands of clones, 86% of which were seen just once. The ten top clones hold approximately 10% of the sample.

This sample's time point label indicates: about 28 days (+/-7) after the second vaccine dose. AZD1222 recipients given second doses at about 4 weeks or at about 12 weeks were pooled, since spike-specific TCR depth and breadth were not found to differ between the two schedules. Vaccinee samples came from UK trials COV001 and COV002, including a single-blind randomized controlled phase 2/3 trial of AZD1222 (ChAdOx1 nCoV-19) in healthy adults. Trial participant PBMC samples were collected at day 0 and day 28 after the second dose for TCRbeta chain sequencing. Sequencing used peripheral blood, obtained 28 days after the second AZD1222 dose. The source is an adult who received the AZD1222 COVID-19 vaccine. The rearranged segments are TRBV29-1 and TRBJ2-1; the D gene cannot be named for sure. The CDR3 protein sequence reads: CSVLKSNEQFF. The nucleotide sequence is TGCAGCGTTCTTAAAAGCAATGAGCAGTTCTTC.